Listed below are T cell receptor beta chains from one sample, sequenced in a study of T cell responses to AZD1222 COVID-19 vaccine. The data were produced by immunoSEQ multiplex PCR, yet TCRdb's version contains in-frame clones alone and is incomplete. The table includes about 93,000 clones, roughly nine tenths detected once. Sequencing used peripheral blood, obtained on day 0 of MenACWY control vaccination. The origin of the receptors is an adult in good health. Each CDR3 is given with its conserved first and last residue. The order of the fields is clone size, J gene, D gene, V gene, CDR3 protein, CDR3 DNA. A D gene is named only where the DNA matches it firmly. Clone size is not always given. Where it is, it says once, few, many or a class for expanded clones.

-,TRBJ1-1,-,TRBV2,CASWFHTEAFF,TGTGCCAGCTGGTTTCACACTGAAGCTTTCTTT
-,TRBJ1-5,-,TRBV29-1,CSVSEGTGNQPQHF,TGCAGCGTCTCTGAGGGGACGGGTAATCAGCCCCAGCATTTT
-,TRBJ1-2,TRBD1,TRBV5-4,CASSLGGTVPGYTF,TGTGCCAGCAGCTTGGGGGGGACAGTTCCTGGCTACACCTTC
-,TRBJ2-5,TRBD1,TRBV19,CASSSYRGRETQYF,TGTGCCAGTAGTTCATACAGGGGGAGGGAGACCCAGTACTTC
-,TRBJ2-7,TRBD1,TRBV3-1/TRBV3-2,CASSQPQSGTGFYEQYF,TGTGCCAGCAGCCAACCCCAAAGCGGGACAGGGTTCTACGAGCAGTACTTC
-,TRBJ2-5,-,TRBV19,CASSARTVETQYF,TGTGCCAGTAGTGCGAGGACCGTTGAGACCCAGTACTTC
-,TRBJ1-2,-,TRBV19,CASSIAGDDYGYTF,TGTGCCAGTAGTATAGCAGGGGACGACTATGGCTACACCTTC
-,TRBJ1-4,TRBD1,TRBV4-3,CASSLKGQGGVTNEKLFF,TGCGCCAGCAGCCTAAAGGGACAGGGTGGTGTAACTAATGAAAAACTGTTTTTT
-,TRBJ2-1,-,TRBV4-1,CASSQGTGLTNNEQFF,TGCGCCAGCAGCCAGGGGACGGGACTCACTAACAATGAGCAGTTCTTC
-,TRBJ2-7,TRBD2,TRBV27,CASSLSSGGQGYEQYF,TGTGCCAGCAGTTTATCTAGCGGGGGGCAGGGATACGAGCAGTACTTC
-,TRBJ1-1,-,TRBV3-1/TRBV3-2,CASSQGQGFTEAFF,TGTGCCAGCAGCCAAGGGCAGGGGTTCACTGAAGCTTTCTTT
few,TRBJ2-5,TRBD2,TRBV30,CAWNSGGETQYF,TGTGCCTGGAACTCGGGGGGGGAGACCCAGTACTTC
once,TRBJ1-1,-,TRBV10-2,CASSLKGSGSTEAFF,TGCGCCAGCAGTTTGAAAGGATCAGGGAGCACTGAAGCTTTCTTT
-,TRBJ2-1,-,TRBV7-3,CASSLNGGNEQFF,TGTGCCAGCAGCTTGAACGGCGGCAATGAGCAGTTCTTC
-,TRBJ1-2,-,TRBV2,CASSLVRGDNYGYTF,TGTGCCAGCAGTCTTGTTAGGGGGGATAACTATGGCTACACCTTC
-,TRBJ2-1,-,TRBV2,CASHSIRQSYNEQFF,TGTGCCAGCCACTCTATTAGACAGTCCTACAATGAGCAGTTCTTC
-,TRBJ2-3,TRBD2,TRBV15,CATSRELAGGRSLDTQYF,TGTGCCACCAGCAGAGAACTAGCGGGGGGCCGGTCTTTAGATACGCAGTATTTT
-,TRBJ2-3,-,TRBV6-2/TRBV6-3,CASSYSPGSGTDTQYF,TGTGCCAGCAGTTATTCACCGGGATCAGGCACAGATACGCAGTATTTT
once,TRBJ1-2,TRBD1,TRBV4-2,CASSPNRGRMPNYGYTF,TGTGCCAGCAGCCCAAACAGGGGGCGGATGCCGAACTATGGCTACACCTTC
-,TRBJ2-1,-,TRBV4-3,CASSPGYNEQFF,TGCGCCAGCAGCCCAGGGTATAATGAGCAGTTCTTC
-,TRBJ1-2,-,TRBV2,CASSEGPRVYGYTF,TGTGCCAGCAGTGAAGGTCCACGGGTATATGGCTACACCTTC
few,TRBJ2-7,TRBD1,TRBV14,CASSQGTGVYEQYF,TGTGCCAGCAGCCAAGGGACAGGGGTCTACGAGCAGTACTTC
-,TRBJ1-5,-,TRBV4-3,CASSPSGRGSQPQHF,TGCGCCAGCAGCCCCTCAGGAAGGGGAAGCCAGCCCCAGCATTTT
-,TRBJ2-7,-,TRBV12-3/TRBV12-4,CASSPGQHEQYF,TGTGCCAGCAGTCCTGGACAACACGAGCAGTACTTC
-,TRBJ2-1,TRBD2,TRBV5-8,CASSLEYGRGTRTNEQFF,TGTGCCAGCAGCTTGGAGTATGGTCGCGGGACTAGAACGAATGAGCAGTTCTTC
few,TRBJ2-7,-,TRBV5-1,CASSLVGGPSWEQYF,TGCGCCAGCAGCTTGGTCGGGGGCCCCTCCTGGGAGCAGTACTTC
-,TRBJ1-2,-,TRBV18,CASSPPGTSYGYTF,TGTGCCAGCTCACCACCCGGGACATCCTATGGCTACACCTTC
-,TRBJ1-2,TRBD1,TRBV6-2/TRBV6-3,CASSPPQGVSVYGYTF,TGTGCCAGCAGTCCCCCACAGGGGGTTTCTGTCTATGGCTACACCTTC
once,TRBJ1-2,TRBD1,TRBV4-3,CASSQGTGGNYGYTF,TGCGCCAGCAGCCAAGGGACAGGGGGAAACTATGGCTACACCTTC
once,TRBJ2-3,TRBD2,TRBV14,CASSQGAGADTQYF,TGTGCCAGCAGCCAAGGGGCGGGGGCAGATACGCAGTATTTT
-,TRBJ2-2,-,TRBV7-9,CASSDPLRGAGELFF,TGTGCCAGCAGCGACCCTCTGAGGGGCGCCGGGGAGCTGTTTTTT
-,TRBJ2-7,-,TRBV7-3,CASSREARYEQYF,TGTGCCAGCAGCCGCGAGGCTAGGTACGAGCAGTACTTC
-,TRBJ2-1,TRBD2,TRBV5-1,CASSHPLAGVRNEQFF,TGCGCCAGCAGCCATCCCCTAGCGGGGGTTCGCAATGAGCAGTTCTTC
-,TRBJ2-7,-,TRBV2,CASGRDTGRGEQYF,TGTGCCAGCGGCCGGGACACAGGTAGAGGGGAGCAGTACTTC
-,TRBJ1-4,-,TRBV28,CASSFGFGLFF,TGTGCCAGCAGTTTTGGGTTTGGGCTGTTTTTT
-,TRBJ2-1,-,TRBV28,CASSLQGPHNEQFF,TGTGCCAGCAGTTTACAGGGTCCTCACAATGAGCAGTTCTTC
-,TRBJ1-3,-,TRBV19,CASSPGNSGNTIYF,TGTGCCAGTAGTCCTGGGAACTCTGGAAACACCATATATTTT